The entry below describes one TCR beta chain. Its target is unknown. This entry is derived from a study of blood T cells in healthy people across ages. Study as a whole: Researchers report that template switching captured about one barcoded beta molecule per two T cells.

The use of a sample-barcoded 5' primer and a J-beta primer mix characterized a second PCR of roughly 6 to 11 cycles. At least 2.5 million CDR3-containing paired-end reads were obtained per sample. TCRdb re-derived calls from the 5' RACE reads in MiXCR, one entry per CDR3 protein. The data show fewer than 1.5 million distinct CDR3 sequences, roughly 40% seen once. Overall study findings and caveats: Estimated diversity, derived from one million T cells, was regarded as an underestimate. A strong correlation was found between TCR beta diversity and the percentage of naive T cells.

V lost 2 bases to trimming and J lost 1 base; unmatched junction nucleotides: 14. CDR1 and CDR2 (germline): MGHRA, YSYEKL. The CDR3 runs to 20 residues. The TCR was taken from a woman aged 18 to 35 in good health. Sequencing was carried out using blood. V usage is TRBV4-1 and J usage is TRBJ2-2; 9 nucleotides match TRBD1. The CDR3: CASSQSVRTGAGRNTGELFF. In DNA form, the CDR3 reads TGCGCCAGCAGCCAAAGCGTTCGGACAGGGGCTGGGAGGAACACCGGGGAGCTGTTTTTT.